This T cell receptor beta chain was identified during a study of CD8+ T cells in alopecia areata. RNA, once extracted, was reverse transcribed into cDNA for use as the sequencing template. Libraries were prepared by immunoSEQ multiplex PCR; TCRdb keeps only in-frame clonotypes and omits some of them. Of about 150,000 clones in the sample, around half were seen once. Germline values: CDR1 LGHNA, CDR2 YSLEER. V lost 0 bases and J 0 bases, leaving 9 bases between the germline ends. The length of the CDR3 is 16 residues. Study findings and constraints: In scalp samples, resident alphabeta T cells of normal skin are also sequenced.

Only a few counts were recorded for this clone. Its matching antigen is unknown. V usage is TRBV4-3 and J usage is TRBJ2-1; unclear D gene. This specimen consisted of CD8+ T cells sorted from blood, obtained at week 0. The clonotype comes from a human donor with alopecia areata. The CDR3 DNA follows: TGCGCCAGCAGCCAAGAAGTACCTAGCTCCTACAATGAGCAGTTCTTC. Translating gives CASSQEVPSSYNEQFF.